This TCR beta chain was observed in a study of blood T cell repertoires in COVID-19. Method: immunoSEQ multiplex PCR; TCRdb's copy keeps in-frame clones and lacks some. Among some 140,000 clones listed, roughly 90% were seen once. After removal of 10 bases from V and 0 bases from J, the junction contained 11 bases not matched to a gene. The germline V gene has CDR1 SNHLY and CDR2 FYNNEI. The CDR3 is 16 residues long. Sample: peripheral blood. This sequence was found in an older man with active COVID-19. J is TRBJ2-2 and V is TRBV2; 7 bases align to TRBD2. The CDR3 DNA follows: TGTGCCACCTCCAGAGGTGGGACTACGAACACCGGGGAGCTGTTTTTT. Amino acids: CATSRGGTTNTGELFF.